Presented here are 2 T cell receptor beta chains from one specimen sequenced in a study of monozygotic twins with inflammatory bowel disease. With the 5' RACE reads reprocessed, TCRdb shows one record per CDR3 protein and no DNA. The repertoire table contains about 160,000 distinct CDR3 sequences. The sequencing input was blood. These receptors came from a human donor with ulcerative colitis or Crohn's disease, or a healthy co-twin of an affected twin (not recorded which).

This chain connects TRBV5-1 to TRBJ1-4; TCRdb calls TRBD1, which cannot be checked without DNA. The V gene's germline CDR1 is SGHRS and CDR2 YFSETQ. The CDR3 contains 16 residues. The CDR3 here is CASSQALGQRNEKLFF.

This chain joins TRBV6-5 and TRBJ1-1. The germline CDR1 and CDR2 sequences are MNHEY and SVGAGI. This CDR3 has 16 amino acids. This CDR3 reads CASSPSGPGRNTEAFF.